The 13 T cell receptor beta chains listed next were all sequenced from one sample in a study of vaccination effects on CD4 cells after COVID-19. For these TCRs, the target antigens are not known. With the ViraFEST assay, the study expanded antigen-specific CD4+ T cells using viral peptide pools, then sequenced them. Scientists isolated CD4+ T cells after an approximately ten-day culture period ended. All vaccine recipients tested negative for nucleocapsid antibodies and had never contracted SARS-CoV-2 infection. The method was immunoSEQ multiplex PCR; TCRdb's version includes in-frame clones alone and lacks a portion of them. The data hold some 68,000 clones, with about 80% observed a single time. Sequencing used CD4+ T cells from PBMCs cultured with HCoV-OC43 spike peptides, obtained before COVID-19 vaccination. Subset defined: HCoV-OC43 spike overlapping peptide pool stimulation. The receptor set was obtained from a human donor who received a COVID-19 vaccine.

This clone was seen only a few times. The rearrangement links TRBV6-2 or TRBV6-3 to TRBJ2-1; 9 positions agree with TRBD2. This CDR3 is built from 20 residues. The V segment lost 4 bases and the J segment 3 bases; nucleotides outside the gene matches: 19. The germline CDR1 and CDR2 sequences are MNHEY and SVGEGT. CDR3 loop: CASSFVQLAASSGDYNEQFF. The CDR3 nucleotides read TGTGCCAGCAGTTTTGTACAACTAGCAGCTTCTAGCGGGGACTACAATGAGCAGTTCTTC.

The chain joins TRBV10-1 to TRBJ1-5; the D gene is possibly TRBD1 (5 bases). Trimming left V 7 bases short and J 2 bases short, with 21 bases between. Germline CDR1 WNHNN, CDR2 SYGVQD (reference sequence). The CDR3 runs to 17 residues. The CDR3: CASMSSPGPAGNQPQHF. DNA for the CDR3: TGCGCCAGCATGTCCAGCCCAGGGCCCGCGGGCAATCAGCCCCAGCATTTT.

This clone was detected a few times. The genes are TRBV10-1 and TRBJ2-2, with D possibly matching TRBD2 (7 bases). CDR1 WNHNN and CDR2 SYGVQD come from the germline V gene (reference sequence). CDR3 length: 16 amino acids. Trimming cost V 3 bases and J 0 bases, with 11 bases left between them. DNA for the CDR3: TGCGCCAGCAGTGATGCGGGGGCAGCGAACACCGGGGAGCTGTTTTTT. Protein: CASSDAGAANTGELFF.

The count of this clone is one. The chain has TRBV29-1 and TRBJ2-5; possible D gene TRBD1, 6 bases. The length of the CDR3 is 11 residues. Between the trimmed V and J ends, which lost 6 bases and 2 bases, there was a span of 7 bases. Germline values: CDR1 SQVTM, CDR2 ANQGSEA. Here the CDR3 reads CSVGQQETQYF. CDR3 DNA sequence: TGCAGCGTAGGACAGCAAGAGACCCAGTACTTC.

V and J are TRBV6-5 and TRBJ2-7; D is uncertain. The V end was cut by 0 bases, the J end by 1 base, with 7 bases between. Germline values: CDR1 MNHEY, CDR2 SVGAGI. This CDR3 is 14 amino acids long. CDR3 amino acids: CASSYSGSSYEQYV. For the CDR3, the DNA is TGTGCCAGCAGTTACTCGGGCAGTTCCTACGAGCAGTACGTC.

The rearrangement joins TRBV5-6 to TRBJ2-1; D might be TRBD2 (5 bases). The germline V gene has CDR1 SGHDT and CDR2 YYEEEE. Deletions cut 6 bases from V and 0 bases from J, with 10 bases between. CDR3 length: 14 residues. The CDR3 sequence is CASTTGSSYNEQFF. CDR3 nucleotides: TGTGCCAGCACCACGGGAAGCTCCTACAATGAGCAGTTCTTC.

The chain carries TRBV6-6 and TRBJ2-3; 14 bases align to TRBD2. The CDR3 has 16 residues. Trimming removed 2 bases from V and 6 bases from J; junction bases left unmatched: 4. Germline-derived CDR1 and CDR2 are MNHNY and SVGAGI (reference sequence). The CDR3 loop reads CASSYGTSGGGDTQYF. CDR3 nucleotide sequence: TGTGCCAGCAGTTACGGGACTAGCGGGGGAGGGGATACGCAGTATTTT.

The chain joins TRBV13 to TRBJ2-6, with D possibly matching TRBD2 (5 bases). CDR3 size: 15 residues. V lost 6 bases to trimming and J lost 2 bases, with 11 bases between them. Germline V gene data show CDR1 as PRHDT and CDR2 as FYEKMQ (reference sequence). The chain's CDR3 is CASSRDGAGANVLTF. The CDR3 DNA reads as TGTGCCAGCAGTCGAGACGGGGCTGGGGCCAACGTCCTGACTTTC.

The chain combines TRBV12-3 or TRBV12-4 with TRBJ2-3; 8 positions agree with TRBD1. V gave up 9 bases and J gave up 3 bases; unmatched junction bases: 5. This CDR3 comprises 13 residues. CDR3 residues: CASHRGWTDTQYF. The CDR3 DNA sequence: TGTGCCAGTCACAGGGGGTGGACAGATACGCAGTATTTT.

The sample holds one count of this clone. J is TRBJ2-1 and V is TRBV15, with TRBD1 as a possible D gene (5 bases). From germline, CDR1 is LNHNV and CDR2 YYDKDF (reference sequence). Deletions cut 4 bases from V and 0 bases from J, with 10 bases between. The CDR3 is 15 residues long. The CDR3 bases are TGTGCCACCAGCAAAGGGGTTATCTCCTACAATGAGCAGTTCTTC. The encoded protein is CATSKGVISYNEQFF.

The rearrangement uses TRBV2 and TRBJ1-1; 7 positions match TRBD1. Germline trimming cut 6 bases from V and 1 base from J; bases unmatched to any gene: 5. Germline lookup yields CDR1 SNHLY and CDR2 FYNNEI. The CDR3 contains 14 residues. The CDR3 coding sequence is TGTGCCAGCAGAGTCAGGGGGGGGAACACTGAAGCTTTCTTT. This sequence encodes CASRVRGGNTEAFF.

The V call is TRBV6-5, the J call TRBJ1-1, with 7 positions matching TRBD1. The CDR3 has 13 amino acids. From germline, CDR1 is MNHEY and CDR2 SVGAGI. The junction had 3 bases not matched to a gene; V was cut back by 5 bases and J by 3 bases. For the CDR3, the DNA is TGTGCCAGCAGTCGGACAGGCGACACTGAAGCTTTCTTT. It yields the protein CASSRTGDTEAFF.

J is TRBJ1-1 and V is TRBV29-1; D is ambiguous. Germline V lookup: CDR1 SQVTM, CDR2 ANQGSEA. The ends were cut back, 5 bases at V and 0 bases at J, with 7 bases in the middle. This CDR3 is 12 amino acids long. The CDR3: CSVRQVNTEAFF. CDR3 sequence (DNA): TGCAGCGTTAGACAAGTGAACACTGAAGCTTTCTTT.